One and the same sample provided the 2 T cell receptor beta chains below, sequenced in a study of early T cells in non-severe SARS-CoV-2 infection. TCRdb fed the 5' RACE reads into MiXCR, producing one record per CDR3 protein. The sample holds over 20,000 distinct CDR3 sequences, over 4% seen once. Sequencing used whole blood. Source of these receptors: an adult who was a healthcare worker with PCR-confirmed SARS-CoV-2 infection or an uninfected control (not recorded which).

Regarding this clonotype: One base away lies a much larger clone, so this may be a sequencing read error. The rearrangement uses TRBV11-3 and TRBJ2-1, with D possibly matching TRBD2 (6 bases). Germline CDR1 SGHNT, CDR2 YENEEA. This CDR3 has 17 amino acids. The V end was cut by 1 base, the J end by 11 bases, with 24 bases between. The CDR3 protein is CASSLGRREIQQNKQFF. CDR3 DNA sequence: TGTGCCAGCAGCTTAGGCCGACGGGAGATTCAACAGAATAAGCAGTTCTTC.

This clonotype was detected many times. The chain recombines TRBV6-6 with TRBJ1-1, with D unclear. Trimming removed 7 bases from V and 7 bases from J, with 7 bases in between. This CDR3 has 10 residues. Germline loops: CDR1 MNHNY, CDR2 SVGAGI (reference sequence). DNA for the CDR3: TGTGCCAGCATTCGGGATGAAGCTTTCTTT. Protein product: CASIRDEAFF.